This T cell receptor beta chain derives from a study of regulatory T cells in long-lasting Graves disease. Construction of the TCR beta libraries employed iRepertoire HTBI primers in conjunction with Arm-PCR of CDR3 regions. TCRdb redid the calling of the multiplex PCR reads with MiXCR, one entry per CDR3 protein. The sample yields about 440,000 distinct CDR3 sequences, about 17% seen once. Germline loops: CDR1 MNHNS, CDR2 SASEGT. Trimming removed 6 bases from V and 5 bases from J, with 19 bases in between. The CDR3 is made up of 15 amino acids. Time point noted: newly diagnosed GD, antithyroid drugs for less than 3 months. From PBMCs, RNA was extracted and then used to make the TCR library. This clonotype was recorded a few times. Antigen: not known. General study points: Newly diagnosed Graves' patients had higher TCR diversity than persistent ones.

These data also featured in a second study, about T cells in Graves' hyperthyroidism and ophthalmopathy. Turning to that study: Uncontrolled infection, other autoimmune disease, pregnancy or lactation barred patients from enrollment. When the TCR CDR3 underwent first-round RT-PCR, the HTBI primer set was used. Peripheral blood also featured most of the thyroid clonotypes expanded above 0.001.

The rearrangement uses TRBV6-1 and TRBJ2-5; either TRBD1 or TRBD2 may supply D (6 bases each). The sequences come from peripheral blood mononuclear cells (PBMCs), collected at new diagnosis, from a patient treated with antithyroid drugs. This receptor was taken from a woman aged 18-29 years with Graves disease. The CDR3 reads CASRSGVGSLETQYF. In nucleotides, the CDR3 is TGTGCCAGCAGATCAGGGGTCGGGAGTCTGGAGACCCAGTACTTC.